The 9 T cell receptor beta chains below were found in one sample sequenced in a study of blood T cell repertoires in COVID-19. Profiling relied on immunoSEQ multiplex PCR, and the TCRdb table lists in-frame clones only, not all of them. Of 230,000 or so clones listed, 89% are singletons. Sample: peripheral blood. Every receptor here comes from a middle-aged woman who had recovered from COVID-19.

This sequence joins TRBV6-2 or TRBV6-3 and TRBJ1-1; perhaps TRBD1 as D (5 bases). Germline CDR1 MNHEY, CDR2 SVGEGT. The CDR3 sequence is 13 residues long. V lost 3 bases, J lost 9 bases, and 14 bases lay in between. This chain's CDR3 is CASSYDDSEKAFF. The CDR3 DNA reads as TGTGCCAGCAGTTATGATGACAGCGAAAAAGCTTTCTTT.

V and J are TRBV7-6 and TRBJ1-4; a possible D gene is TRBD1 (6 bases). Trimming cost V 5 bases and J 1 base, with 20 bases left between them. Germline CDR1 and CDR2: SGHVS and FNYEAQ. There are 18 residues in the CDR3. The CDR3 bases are TGTGCCAGCAGCAAGGACAGTCGACTTAAGAAAACTAATGAAAAACTGTTTTTT. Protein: CASSKDSRLKKTNEKLFF. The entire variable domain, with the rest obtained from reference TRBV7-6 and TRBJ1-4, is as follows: GAGVSQSPRYKVTKRGQDVALRCDPISGHVSLYWYRQALGQGPEFLTYFNYEAQQDKSGLPNDRFSAERPEGSISTLTIQRTEQRDSAMYRCASSKDSRLKKTNEKLFFGSGTQLSVL.

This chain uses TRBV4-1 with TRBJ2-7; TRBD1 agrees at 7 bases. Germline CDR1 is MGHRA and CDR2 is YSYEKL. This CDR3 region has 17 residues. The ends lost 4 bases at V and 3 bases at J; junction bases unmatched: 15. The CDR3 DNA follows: TGCGCCAGCAGCCCCACCAAATCGACAGGGTCTGACTACGAGCAGTACTTC. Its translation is CASSPTKSTGSDYEQYF.

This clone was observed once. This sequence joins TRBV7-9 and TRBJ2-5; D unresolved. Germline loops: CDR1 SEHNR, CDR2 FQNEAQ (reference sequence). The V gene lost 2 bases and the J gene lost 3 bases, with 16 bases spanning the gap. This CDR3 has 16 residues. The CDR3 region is CASSLRLGPTEETQYF. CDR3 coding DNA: TGTGCCAGCAGCTTAAGGCTTGGTCCGACTGAAGAGACCCAGTACTTC.

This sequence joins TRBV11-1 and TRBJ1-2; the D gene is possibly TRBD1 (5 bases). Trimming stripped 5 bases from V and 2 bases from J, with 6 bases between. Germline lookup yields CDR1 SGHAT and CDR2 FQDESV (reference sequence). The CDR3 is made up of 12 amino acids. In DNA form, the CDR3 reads TGTGCCAGCAGCGGACAAAACTATGGCTACACCTTC. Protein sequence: CASSGQNYGYTF.

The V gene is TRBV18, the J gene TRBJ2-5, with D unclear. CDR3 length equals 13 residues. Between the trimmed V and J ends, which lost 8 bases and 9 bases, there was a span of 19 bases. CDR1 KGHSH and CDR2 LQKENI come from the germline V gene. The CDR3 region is CASQPPARGPQYF. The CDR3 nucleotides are TGTGCCAGCCAACCCCCGGCCCGAGGTCCCCAGTACTTC.

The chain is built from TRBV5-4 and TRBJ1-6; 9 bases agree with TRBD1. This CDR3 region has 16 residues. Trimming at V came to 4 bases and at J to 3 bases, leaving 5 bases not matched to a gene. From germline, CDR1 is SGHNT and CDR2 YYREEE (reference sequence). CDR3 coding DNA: TGTGCCAGCAGCGGGGGGGGACAGGGCTATAATTCACCCCTCCACTTT. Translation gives CASSGGGQGYNSPLHF.

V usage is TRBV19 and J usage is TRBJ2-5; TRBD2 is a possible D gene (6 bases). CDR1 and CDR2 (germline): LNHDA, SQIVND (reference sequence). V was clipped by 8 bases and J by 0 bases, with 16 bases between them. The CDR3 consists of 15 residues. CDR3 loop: CASSDGGPDQETQYF. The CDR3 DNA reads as TGTGCCAGTTCCGACGGGGGTCCCGACCAAGAGACCCAGTACTTC.

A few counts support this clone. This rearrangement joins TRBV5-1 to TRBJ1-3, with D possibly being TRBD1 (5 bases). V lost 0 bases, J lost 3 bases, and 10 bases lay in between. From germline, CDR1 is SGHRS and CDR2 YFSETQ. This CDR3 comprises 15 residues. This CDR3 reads CASSLADSHGNTIYF. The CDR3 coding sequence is TGCGCCAGCAGCTTGGCCGACAGCCATGGAAACACCATATATTTT. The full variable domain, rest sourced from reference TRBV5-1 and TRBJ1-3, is KAGVTQTPRYLIKTRGQQVTLSCSPISGHRSVSWYQQTPGQGLQFLFEYFSETQRNKGNFPGRFSGRQFSNSRSEMNVSTLELGDSALYLCASSLADSHGNTIYFGEGSWLTVV.